What follows describes a single T cell receptor (beta chain). Its antigen is unidentified. The data stem from a study of shared clonotypes between healthy human individuals. Overall study findings and caveats: Specimens sampled were limited to blood, with tissue repertoires likely differing. Naive subsets tended to show greater estimated richness than memory subsets.

The CDR3 is 14 residues long. Germline CDR1 SGHNT, CDR2 YYREEE (reference sequence). The germline V and J ends were trimmed by 4 bases and 0 bases, with 10 bases remaining between them. In the original processing: Filtering differed for immunoSEQ, which gave only junction sequences without quality scores. Measured with immunoSEQ multiplex PCR; TCRdb has only the in-frame clones, and not every one. From that table come the V and J calls and clone size; the DNA was used to work out D and trimming. Here the sample spans fewer than 3 million clones, about nine tenths being singletons. CD4+ cell separation produced CD45RA+ naive and CD45RA-negative memory subsets.

Source material: naive CD4+ T cells from PBMCs. The subset was: CD45RA+ positively selected. The chain has TRBV5-4 and TRBJ1-1; D is possibly TRBD1 (5 bases). The sequence was obtained from a man younger than 35 in good health. Some clones in this sample may be carry-over from other donors' samples. CDR3 in DNA: TGTGCCAGCAGCCCGGGACCGGTGAACACTGAAGCTTTCTTT. Translation: CASSPGPVNTEAFF.